Listed here are 18 T cell receptor beta chains from one sample, sequenced in a study of blood T cell repertoires in COVID-19. The assay was immunoSEQ multiplex PCR, and TCRdb's table has in-frame clones only and misses some. The repertoire holds 250,000 to 300,000 clones, with 75% to 90% as singletons. Sequencing was carried out using peripheral blood. The receptors were sampled from a man between 60 and 75 years old who had recovered from COVID-19.

J is TRBJ1-1 and V is TRBV7-6, with D possibly being TRBD1 (6 bases). Germline CDR1 is SGHVS and CDR2 is FNYEAQ. Trimming took 5 bases from V and 3 from J, leaving 13 bases between them. The CDR3 totals 14 residues. For the CDR3, the DNA is TGTGCCAGCAGCCCTGGGGACATTCACACTGAAGCTTTCTTT. Translating gives CASSPGDIHTEAFF.

The chain is built from TRBV19 and TRBJ2-3; TRBD1 agrees at 8 bases. The CDR3 extends over 15 amino acids. Germline CDR1 reads LNHDA; CDR2 reads SQIVND (reference sequence). The J segment lost 3 bases and the V segment lost 6 bases, leaving 8 bases of the junction unmatched. The CDR3, as DNA: TGTGCCAGTAGATCCCCAGGGGGCGGTACAGATACGCAGTATTTT. It specifies CASRSPGGGTDTQYF.

This CDR3 reads CASRKSYTGELFF. In DNA form, the CDR3 reads TGTGCCAGCAGGAAGAGCTACACCGGGGAGCTGTTTTTT. The chain combines TRBV2 with TRBJ2-2; D remains ambiguous. V lost 6 bases, J lost 3 bases, and 8 bases lay in between. Per the germline V gene, CDR1 is SNHLY and CDR2 is FYNNEI. The CDR3 covers 13 residues.

The CDR3 sequence is CASSSGLPSSYNSPLHF. CDR3 sequence (DNA): TGTGCCAGCAGCTCGGGACTTCCGAGCTCCTATAATTCACCCCTCCACTTT. The chain carries TRBV5-4 and TRBJ1-6, with D possibly being TRBD1 (5 bases). CDR1 SGHNT and CDR2 YYREEE come from the germline V gene (reference sequence). V lost 3 bases to trimming and J lost 0 bases, with 13 bases between them. The CDR3 is made up of 17 amino acids.

V and J are TRBV18 and TRBJ1-6, with TRBD1 matching over 8 bases. CDR3 size: 13 residues. Germline CDR1 and CDR2: KGHSH and LQKENI. Germline trimming cut 10 bases from V and 10 bases from J; bases unmatched to any gene: 9. This CDR3 is CATTTGVESPLHF. The CDR3 DNA sequence: TGTGCCACCACGACAGGGGTCGAGTCACCCCTCCACTTT.

The chain joins TRBV28 to TRBJ1-5; D might be TRBD1 (5 bases). Germline V gene data show CDR1 as MDHEN and CDR2 as SYDVKM. This CDR3 spans 14 amino acids. Trimming took off 2 bases at V and 6 bases at J, with 11 bases between the two ends. Here the CDR3 DNA reads TGTGCCAGCAGTTTACGCGGGGGTTCTCAGCCCCAGCATTTT. Translating it yields CASSLRGGSQPQHF.

The chain joins TRBV19 to TRBJ2-7; maybe TRBD1 (6 bases). The germline V and J ends were trimmed by 6 bases and 9 bases, with 24 bases remaining between them. The CDR3 length is 15 residues. CDR1 is LNHDA and CDR2 is SQIVND in the germline V gene (reference sequence). The CDR3 DNA sequence: TGTGCCAGTAGCCCCAGGGTGGGGGCCCTCAGAAGGCAGTACTTC. It is translated as CASSPRVGALRRQYF.

This chain links TRBV19 with TRBJ2-2, with a tentative D call TRBD1 (6 bases). Germline lookup yields CDR1 LNHDA and CDR2 SQIVND (reference sequence). The CDR3 covers 17 residues. Trimming cost V 0 bases and J 7 bases, with 18 bases left between them. CDR3 region: CASSIDRGFVTHGELFF. CDR3 bases: TGTGCCAGTAGTATAGACAGGGGATTCGTAACGCACGGGGAGCTGTTTTTT.

The J gene is TRBJ2-1, the V gene TRBV12-3 or TRBV12-4; D is unresolved. Trimming pared 4 bases from V and 7 bases from J, leaving 2 bases between. The CDR3 runs 10 residues. The CDR3 loop reads CASSSNEQFF. DNA of the CDR3: TGTGCCAGCAGTTCTAATGAGCAGTTCTTC.

The chain combines TRBV19 with TRBJ2-2; possibly TRBD2 for D (5 bases). Trimming removed 4 bases at V and 6 bases at J, with 12 bases between. This CDR3 region has 14 residues. The germline V gene has CDR1 LNHDA and CDR2 SQIVND (reference sequence). CDR3 in DNA: TGTGCCAGTAGTAGTGGGAGTGTCTCCGGGGAGCTGTTTTTT. Residues: CASSSGSVSGELFF.

V is TRBV18 and J is TRBJ1-1; weak D call: TRBD1 (5 bases). The CDR3 consists of 16 residues. Trimming removed 0 bases at V and 4 bases at J, with 15 bases between. Germline V gene lookup returns CDR1 KGHSH and CDR2 LQKENI. CDR3 sequence reads: CASSPPVPGLATEAFF. In DNA form, the CDR3 reads TGTGCCAGCTCACCACCGGTCCCAGGGCTGGCCACTGAAGCTTTCTTT.

This clone came up once. V gene TRBV4-1 combines with J gene TRBJ1-3, with D possibly matching TRBD1 (5 bases). The germline CDR1 and CDR2 sequences are MGHRA and YSYEKL. CDR3 length equals 18 residues. V was clipped by 0 bases and J by 0 bases, with 15 bases between them. In nucleotides, the CDR3 is TGCGCCAGCAGCCAAGATCGAACGGGGGTATCCTCTGGAAACACCATATATTTT. Its translation is CASSQDRTGVSSGNTIYF.

The chain uses TRBV6-5 and TRBJ2-7, with 7 bases lining up with TRBD1. The CDR3 is made up of 14 amino acids. Trimming at V came to 2 bases and at J to 4 bases, leaving 5 bases not matched to a gene. Germline loops: CDR1 MNHEY, CDR2 SVGAGI. The CDR3 region is CASSYEGGVYEQYF. Written as DNA, the CDR3 is TGTGCCAGCAGTTACGAAGGGGGCGTTTACGAGCAGTACTTC.

The chain is built from TRBV5-1 and TRBJ2-7, with TRBD2 identical over 10 bases. Germline V lookup: CDR1 SGHRS, CDR2 YFSETQ. V was clipped by 4 bases and J by 2 bases; unmatched bases: 6. The CDR3 contains 15 residues. The CDR3 loop is CASSPRTSGAYEQYF. Here the CDR3 DNA reads TGCGCCAGCAGCCCGCGGACTAGCGGTGCCTACGAGCAGTACTTC.

Only one count was recorded for this clone. The V gene is TRBV11-3, the J gene TRBJ2-3; 8 bases are shared with TRBD2. This CDR3 comprises 14 residues. CDR1 and CDR2 from the germline V gene are SGHNT and YENEEA. V was clipped by 1 base and J by 5 bases; unmatched bases: 2. The CDR3 bases are TGTGCCAGCAGCTTAGCGGGAGGGATAGATACGCAGTATTTT. Protein: CASSLAGGIDTQYF.

This rearrangement joins TRBV9 to TRBJ2-2; unclear D gene. CDR3 size: 16 residues. V was pared by 0 bases and J by 1 base, with 10 bases between. The germline V gene encodes CDR1 SGDLS and CDR2 YYNGEE. CDR3 amino acids: CASSVGGRMNTGELFF. The CDR3 DNA reads TGTGCCAGCAGCGTAGGTGGCAGGATGAACACCGGGGAGCTGTTTTTT.

In this sample, this clone turned up a few times. This chain uses TRBV5-1 with TRBJ2-7; D gene unclear. This CDR3 contains 13 residues. Trimming left V 4 bases short and J 4 bases short, with 12 bases between. Germline-derived CDR1 and CDR2 are SGHRS and YFSETQ. In DNA, the CDR3 is TGCGCCAGCAGCCCCGTGGTTACATACGAGCAGTACTTC. Amino acids: CASSPVVTYEQYF. Full variable domain (missing parts from reference TRBV5-1 and TRBJ2-7): KAGVTQTPRYLIKTRGQQVTLSCSPISGHRSVSWYQQTPGQGLQFLFEYFSETQRNKGNFPGRFSGRQFSNSRSEMNVSTLELGDSALYLCASSPVVTYEQYFGPGTRLTVT.

The chain combines TRBV3-1 (or the pseudogene TRBV3-2) with TRBJ2-1, with D unclear. Germline CDR1 is LGHDT and CDR2 is YNNKEL (reference sequence). There are 15 residues in the CDR3. Trimming cost V 0 bases and J 2 bases, with 8 bases left between them. The CDR3 DNA reads TGTGCCAGCAGCCAAGATCCAGGTACCTACAATGAGCAGTTCTTC. Translating gives CASSQDPGTYNEQFF.